This TCR beta chain emerged from a study of control samples from healthy donors and cancer patients. Sequenced by immunoSEQ multiplex PCR; TCRdb stores in-frame clones only, minus some. The sample includes more than 60,000 clones, 90% of them seen just once. The TCR was taken from a man in his sixties with colorectal cancer. Material: PBMCs.

For the CDR3, the DNA is TGTGCCAGCAGCCCCCCTAGCGGCCAACGGCAGTACTTC. Translated: CASSPPSGQRQYF. This chain joins TRBV3-1 (or the pseudogene TRBV3-2) and TRBJ2-7, with 7 bases fitting TRBD2. CDR1 LGHDT and CDR2 YNNKEL come from the germline V gene (reference sequence). V lost 4 bases, J lost 9 bases, and 9 bases stayed unmatched. The CDR3 has 13 residues.